This is a list of T cell receptor beta chains from one sample in a study of cytomegalovirus exposure and HLA in healthy donors. Only in-frame clones appear in the TCRdb table, and some are missing; sequencing was by immunoSEQ multiplex PCR. The table has some 90,000 clones, roughly 63% seen once. The specimen sequenced was PBMCs. These receptors all stem from a boy aged 5-17 years in good health and CMV-seropositive. The CDR3 runs from the conserved cysteine through the conserved F or W. A D gene is named only where the DNA matches it firmly. Expanded clones get a size class; other rows say once, few or many, or leave the size out.

cdr3_aa	cdr3_nt	clone_size	v_call	j_call	d_call
CASNLQGRNEQFF	TGTGCCAGCAACCTACAGGGGAGGAATGAGCAGTTCTTC	once	TRBV6-5	TRBJ2-1	-
CATSPNPARQGRNQPQHF	TGTGCCACCAGCCCAAACCCCGCGAGGCAGGGAAGGAATCAGCCCCAGCATTTT	-	TRBV15	TRBJ1-5	-
CSGTKYEKLFF	TGCAGCGGGACTAAGTACGAAAAACTGTTTTTT	-	TRBV29-1	TRBJ1-4	-
CASSGGGQGASYNEQFF	TGTGCCAGCAGCGGTGGGGGACAGGGGGCCTCCTACAATGAGCAGTTCTTC	-	TRBV7-3	TRBJ2-1	TRBD1
CASSPQSSGGSYEQYF	TGTGCCAGCAGTCCCCAATCGTCGGGGGGCTCCTACGAGCAGTACTTC	-	TRBV28	TRBJ2-7	TRBD2
CASSHASGSIHEQFF	TGTGCCAGCAGCCATGCTAGCGGGAGTATCCATGAGCAGTTCTTC	-	TRBV14	TRBJ2-1	TRBD2
CASSSLRLAGGRVDTQYF	TGTGCCAGCAGCTCCCTCCGGCTAGCGGGGGGACGGGTCGATACGCAGTATTTT	-	TRBV7-9	TRBJ2-3	TRBD2
CSVEVSLTGELFF	TGCAGCGTTGAAGTTTCCCTCACCGGGGAGCTGTTTTTT	once	TRBV29-1	TRBJ2-2	-
CASSLVRLAGESSYNEQFF	TGTGCCAGCAGCTTGGTTAGACTAGCGGGGGAAAGCTCCTACAATGAGCAGTTCTTC	-	TRBV5-4	TRBJ2-1	TRBD2
CASSGGLAGEDYEQYF	TGTGCCAGCAGCGGTGGACTAGCGGGAGAAGACTACGAGCAGTACTTC	-	TRBV9	TRBJ2-7	TRBD2
CASSLAGEYNEQFF	TGTGCCAGCAGTCTAGCGGGCGAGTACAATGAGCAGTTCTTC	-	TRBV27	TRBJ2-1	TRBD2
CASSLLPSAGLGANVLTF	TGTGCCAGCTCTTTACTCCCATCCGCGGGGCTCGGGGCCAACGTCCTGACTTTC	few	TRBV7-6	TRBJ2-6	-
CASSLDGGANQPQHF	TGTGCCAGCAGCCTTGACGGGGGGGCGAATCAGCCCCAGCATTTT	-	TRBV11-2	TRBJ1-5	-
CASSSRQGLSIGLF	TGTGCCAGCAGCTCCCGACAGGGGCTGAGTATCGGGCTTTTT	-	TRBV5-4	TRBJ1-1	TRBD1
CASQSGGLTDTQYF	TGCGCCAGCCAAAGCGGGGGACTAACAGATACGCAGTATTTT	few	TRBV5-1	TRBJ2-3	TRBD2
CASSRGTSDLYEQYF	TGTGCCAGCTCGCGGGGGACTAGCGACCTCTACGAGCAGTACTTC	-	TRBV18	TRBJ2-7	TRBD2
CASSLVAGGYEQYF	TGCGCCAGCAGCTTGGTGGCAGGGGGCTACGAGCAGTACTTC	-	TRBV5-1	TRBJ2-7	TRBD1
CAWSAGVGSGNTIYF	TGTGCCTGGAGTGCCGGGGTAGGCTCTGGAAACACCATATATTTT	few	TRBV30	TRBJ1-3	-
CASSQGLRGNQPQHF	TGTGCCAGCAGCCAGGGACTGAGGGGCAATCAGCCCCAGCATTTT	-	TRBV5-6	TRBJ1-5	-
CASSLAPAGTANTQYF	TGCGCCAGCAGCTTGGCGCCAGCAGGAACAGCCAATACGCAGTATTTT	-	TRBV5-1	TRBJ2-3	-
CASSSEGGGPEAFF	TGCGCCAGCAGCTCGGAAGGCGGGGGCCCTGAAGCTTTCTTT	-	TRBV5-1	TRBJ1-1	-
CASSLYLGVNTEAFF	TGTGCCAGCAGCCTTTACCTCGGAGTTAACACTGAAGCTTTCTTT	-	TRBV5-6	TRBJ1-1	-
CASSKTGSSGNTIYF	TGCGCCAGCAGTAAGACAGGGAGCTCTGGAAACACCATATATTTT	few	TRBV10-2	TRBJ1-3	TRBD1
CASSGPRDIYEQYF	TGTGCCAGCAGCGGACCAAGGGACATCTACGAGCAGTACTTC	-	TRBV7-9	TRBJ2-7	-
CASSGGDPYNEQFF	TGTGCCAGCAGTGGGGGGGACCCTTACAATGAGCAGTTCTTC	once	TRBV6-1	TRBJ2-1	-
CASRGGRGPNYGYTF	TGTGCCAGCAGGGGCGGCAGGGGACCTAACTATGGCTACACCTTC	-	TRBV2	TRBJ1-2	-
CASSLGNRAGLTEAFF	TGTGCCAGCAGCTTAGGGAACAGGGCAGGGTTGACTGAAGCTTTCTTT	-	TRBV7-9	TRBJ1-1	-
CASSRGGRGLDEQFF	TGTGCCAGCAGTCGAGGGGGCAGGGGGTTGGATGAGCAGTTCTTC	few	TRBV2	TRBJ2-1	TRBD1
CAWSGQNTEAFF	TGTGCCTGGAGCGGACAGAACACTGAAGCTTTCTTT	-	TRBV30	TRBJ1-1	-
CASTRSGFRLYF	TGTGCCAGCACCCGATCAGGGTTCCGGCTGTACTTC	-	TRBV28	TRBJ2-7	-
CAWSVRDNQPQHF	TGTGCCTGGAGTGTGAGAGACAATCAGCCCCAGCATTTT	once	TRBV30	TRBJ1-5	-
CASSQQVGGTTDTQYF	TGTGCCAGCAGCCAACAGGTCGGGGGGACCACAGATACGCAGTATTTT	once	TRBV13	TRBJ2-3	TRBD2
CASRIPGQGFYGYTF	TGTGCCAGTAGGATTCCGGGACAGGGATTTTATGGCTACACCTTC	medium-sized	TRBV19	TRBJ1-2	TRBD1
CASSFIFGTSGTPLLSEQFF	TGTGCCAGCAGCTTTATCTTCGGGACTAGCGGGACCCCTCTCTTGAGTGAGCAGTTCTTC	-	TRBV7-6	TRBJ2-1	TRBD2
CASSPQGAGATYGYTF	TGCGCCAGCAGCCCTCAGGGGGCAGGGGCAACCTATGGCTACACCTTC	-	TRBV5-1	TRBJ1-2	TRBD1
CASSPHRGSETQYF	TGTGCCAGCAGTCCTCACAGGGGTTCGGAGACCCAGTACTTC	-	TRBV27	TRBJ2-5	TRBD1
CASSDSYGTDTQYF	TGTGCCAGCAGCGATAGTTACGGCACAGATACGCAGTATTTT	-	TRBV7-2	TRBJ2-3	-
CASSLLAGSGYTF	TGCGCCAGCAGCTTGTTAGCGGGGAGTGGCTACACCTTC	-	TRBV5-1	TRBJ1-2	-
CASSLAAVSYEQYF	TGTGCCAGCAGCTTAGCGGCCGTGTCCTACGAGCAGTACTTC	once	TRBV7-2	TRBJ2-7	-
CASSSYRLDRGDTQYF	TGTGCCAGCAGCTCATACCGACTAGACAGGGGGGATACGCAGTATTTT	-	TRBV7-9	TRBJ2-3	TRBD1
CASSGDRATEKLFF	TGTGCCAGCAGTGGGGACAGGGCGACTGAAAAACTGTTTTTT	few	TRBV6-1	TRBJ1-4	TRBD1
CATSRDKDFPSYNEQFF	TGTGCCACCAGCAGAGATAAGGACTTCCCCTCCTACAATGAGCAGTTCTTC	-	TRBV15	TRBJ2-1	-
CASSSGLVAREQFF	TGTGCCAGCAGTAGCGGACTAGTGGCACGGGAGCAGTTCTTC	few	TRBV5-6	TRBJ2-1	TRBD2
CSVGANEQFF	TGCAGCGTTGGGGCCAATGAGCAGTTCTTC	-	TRBV29-1	TRBJ2-1	-
CVSMASGRVETQYF	TGCGTCAGCATGGCTAGCGGGAGAGTAGAGACCCAGTACTTC	-	TRBV5-1	TRBJ2-5	TRBD2
CASSLQVSNQPQHF	TGCGCCAGCAGCCTGCAGGTTAGCAATCAGCCCCAGCATTTT	-	TRBV4-1	TRBJ1-5	-
CAWARGSNQPQHF	TGTGCCTGGGCAAGAGGGAGCAATCAGCCCCAGCATTTT	-	TRBV30	TRBJ1-5	-
CASSERPIASGNTIYF	TGTGCCAGCAGTGAACGACCCATAGCTTCTGGAAACACCATATATTTT	-	TRBV6-1	TRBJ1-3	-
CSVDAGGAANTEAFF	TGCAGCGTTGATGCGGGGGGCGCCGCGAACACTGAAGCTTTCTTT	-	TRBV29-1	TRBJ1-1	-
CASSLGSGSYTEAFF	TGTGCCAGCAGCTTGGGTAGCGGGTCGTACACTGAAGCTTTCTTT	few	TRBV5-5	TRBJ1-1	-
CAISESILAGVYEQYF	TGTGCCATCAGTGAGTCAATACTAGCGGGAGTGTACGAGCAGTACTTC	-	TRBV10-3	TRBJ2-7	TRBD2
CASSFSVQETQYF	TGTGCCAGCAGCTTTTCAGTGCAAGAGACCCAGTACTTC	-	TRBV7-9	TRBJ2-5	-
CASSASGGNQPQHF	TGTGCCAGCAGTGCCTCAGGGGGAAACCAGCCCCAGCATTTT	-	TRBV6-1	TRBJ1-5	TRBD1
CASRDGGRGDRDTQYF	TGTGCCAGCAGGGACGGTGGGCGGGGCGACCGGGATACGCAGTATTTT	-	TRBV2	TRBJ2-3	-
CASSEVQGFLNTEAFF	TGTGCCAGCAGTGAAGTGCAGGGGTTTTTGAACACTGAAGCTTTCTTT	few	TRBV2	TRBJ1-1	-
CASSEGGGYTKTQYF	TGTGCCAGCAGTGAGGGGGGGGGATACACGAAGACCCAGTACTTC	-	TRBV25-1	TRBJ2-5	TRBD2
CAWGITFRGRNTGELFF	TGTGCCTGGGGCATAACCTTCAGGGGGCGGAACACCGGGGAGCTGTTTTTT	-	TRBV30	TRBJ2-2	TRBD1
CSVGQLYGYTF	TGCAGCGTTGGACAGCTCTATGGCTACACCTTC	-	TRBV29-1	TRBJ1-2	-
CASSQAQGGTEAFF	TGCGCCAGCAGCCAAGCACAGGGTGGTACTGAAGCTTTCTTT	once	TRBV4-1	TRBJ1-1	-
CASSWSYNQPQHF	TGTGCCAGCAGTTGGTCCTATAATCAGCCCCAGCATTTT	-	TRBV6-5	TRBJ1-5	-